The T cell receptor (beta chain) described here comes from a study of T cell responses to AZD1222 COVID-19 vaccine. Some clones are missing from TCRdb's copy, which holds only in-frame ones; the method was immunoSEQ multiplex PCR. The data hold about 140,000 clones, with 93% observed a single time. V was clipped by 4 bases and J by 7 bases; unmatched bases: 8. The CDR3 covers 16 residues. Per germline, CDR1 SGHRS and CDR2 YFSETQ. This chain uses TRBV5-1 with TRBJ1-6; TRBD1 agrees at 10 bases. Sequencing used peripheral blood, obtained on day 0 of AZD1222 vaccination. This TCR was sampled from an adult in good health. The CDR3 sequence is CASSQGTGDGNSPLHF. The CDR3 DNA follows: TGCGCCAGCAGCCAGGGGACAGGGGATGGAAATTCACCCCTCCACTTT.